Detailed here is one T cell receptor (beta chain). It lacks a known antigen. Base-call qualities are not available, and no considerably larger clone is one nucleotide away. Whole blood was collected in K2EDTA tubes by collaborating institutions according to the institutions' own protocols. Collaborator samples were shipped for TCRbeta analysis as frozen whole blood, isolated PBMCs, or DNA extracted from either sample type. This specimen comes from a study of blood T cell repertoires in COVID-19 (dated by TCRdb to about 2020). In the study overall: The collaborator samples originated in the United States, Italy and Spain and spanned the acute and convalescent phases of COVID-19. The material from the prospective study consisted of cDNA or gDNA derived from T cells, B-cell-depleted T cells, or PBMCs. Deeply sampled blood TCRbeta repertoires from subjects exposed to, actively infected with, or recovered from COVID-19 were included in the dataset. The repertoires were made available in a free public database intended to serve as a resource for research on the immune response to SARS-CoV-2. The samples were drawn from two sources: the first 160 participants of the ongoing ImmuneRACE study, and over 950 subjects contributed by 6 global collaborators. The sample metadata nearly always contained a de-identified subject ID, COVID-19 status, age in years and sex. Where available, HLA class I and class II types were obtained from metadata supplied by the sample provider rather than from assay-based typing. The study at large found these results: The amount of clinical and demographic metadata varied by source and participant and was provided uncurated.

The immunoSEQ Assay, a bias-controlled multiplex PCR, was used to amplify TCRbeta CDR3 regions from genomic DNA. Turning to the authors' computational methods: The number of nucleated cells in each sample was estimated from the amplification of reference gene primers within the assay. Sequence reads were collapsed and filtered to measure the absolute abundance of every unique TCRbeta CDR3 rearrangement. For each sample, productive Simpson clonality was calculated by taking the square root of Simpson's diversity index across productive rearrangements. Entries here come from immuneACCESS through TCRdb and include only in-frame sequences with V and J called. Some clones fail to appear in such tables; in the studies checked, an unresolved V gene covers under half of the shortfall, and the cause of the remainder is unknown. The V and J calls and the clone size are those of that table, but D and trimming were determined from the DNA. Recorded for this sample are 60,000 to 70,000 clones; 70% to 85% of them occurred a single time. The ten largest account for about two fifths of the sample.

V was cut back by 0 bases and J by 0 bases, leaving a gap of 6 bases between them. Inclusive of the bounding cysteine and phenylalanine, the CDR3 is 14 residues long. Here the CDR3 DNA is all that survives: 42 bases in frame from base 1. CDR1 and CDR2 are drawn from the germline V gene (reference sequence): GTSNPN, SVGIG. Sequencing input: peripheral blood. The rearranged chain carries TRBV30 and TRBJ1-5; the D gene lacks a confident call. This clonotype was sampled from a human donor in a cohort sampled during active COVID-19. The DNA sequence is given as TGTGCCTGGAGTGTCGGGGTTAGCAATCAGCCCCAGCATTTT. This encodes CAWSVGVSNQPQHF.